A single sample gave rise to the 6 T cell receptor beta chains below, sequenced in a study of cytomegalovirus exposure and HLA in healthy donors. This table comes from immunoSEQ multiplex PCR, and its TCRdb copy is limited to in-frame clones, with some not included. The sample has some 270,000 clones; around 86% are singletons. Sequencing input: PBMCs. These receptors were collected from a woman in her late teens or twenties in good health and CMV-seronegative.

This clone appeared once. The chain recombines TRBV9 with TRBJ2-7; possible D gene TRBD2, 5 bases. V lost 2 bases and J 0 bases, leaving 18 bases between the germline ends. CDR3 length: 17 residues. Per germline, CDR1 SGDLS and CDR2 YYNGEE. The CDR3 reads CASSVSASFWSSYEQYF. CDR3 bases: TGTGCCAGCAGCGTTTCGGCTAGCTTTTGGAGCTCCTACGAGCAGTACTTC.

The chain uses TRBV27 and TRBJ2-1; 12 nucleotides agree with TRBD2. This CDR3 spans 16 amino acids. The germline gives CDR1 MNHEY, CDR2 SMNVEV (reference sequence). V lost 3 bases, J lost 5 bases, and 5 bases stayed unmatched. The CDR3 here is CASSLGTSGSHNEQFF. In nucleotides, the CDR3 is TGTGCCAGCAGTTTGGGGACTAGCGGGTCGCACAATGAGCAGTTCTTC.

This chain links TRBV27 with TRBJ2-7; D not certain. CDR3 length equals 13 residues. Germline V gene data show CDR1 as MNHEY and CDR2 as SMNVEV (reference sequence). Trimming shortened V by 6 bases and J by 8 bases, and 17 bases separated the two germline ends. CDR3 sequence: CASSSWAPWKQYF. Here the CDR3 DNA reads TGTGCCAGCAGCAGCTGGGCCCCCTGGAAGCAGTACTTC.

The chain combines TRBV14 with TRBJ2-5; D is unresolved. V dropped 1 base and J dropped 1 base, with 10 bases sitting between them. Germline V gene lookup returns CDR1 SGHDN and CDR2 FVKESK. The CDR3 consists of 15 residues. The chain's CDR3 is CASSQVAALQETQYF. The CDR3 nucleotides read TGTGCCAGCAGCCAAGTGGCAGCGCTCCAAGAGACCCAGTACTTC.

This chain uses TRBV7-2 with TRBJ2-1; 7 bases match TRBD2. Germline V gene lookup returns CDR1 SGHTA and CDR2 FQGNSA. CDR3 size: 15 residues. The V and J ends lost 4 bases and 4 bases, in that order; junction bases with no gene match: 7. The CDR3 bases are TGTGCCAGCAGCTCGTGGGAGGGGCCGTACAATGAGCAGTTCTTC. This gives the protein CASSSWEGPYNEQFF.

In its sample, this clone was seen a few times. The V gene is TRBV7-9, the J gene TRBJ2-7; 7 bases map to TRBD1. J was trimmed by 5 bases and V by 1 base; bases with no gene match: 5. CDR3 length: 14 amino acids. The V gene's germline CDR1 is SEHNR and CDR2 FQNEAQ (reference sequence). The CDR3 sequence: CASSLVRGTDEQYF. CDR3 DNA sequence: TGTGCCAGCAGCTTAGTCAGGGGGACGGACGAGCAGTACTTC. The variable domain in full, with the rest retrieved from reference TRBV7-9 and TRBJ2-7, is DTGVSQNPRHKITKRGQNVTFRCDPISEHNRLYWYRQTLGQGPEFLTYFQNEAQLEKSRLLSDRFSAERPKGSFSTLEIQRTEQGDSAMYLCASSLVRGTDEQYFGPGTRLTVT.